This TCR beta chain was identified during a study of cytomegalovirus exposure and HLA in healthy donors. General observations from the study: V- and J-gene trimming in TCR beta was tied to a missense DCLRE1C variant by an analysis performed later. Associated with cytomegalovirus, according to the listing, were 170 or so TCR beta chains.

As concerns this clone: Its antigen remains unknown.

CDR3 length equals 15 residues. V gave up 7 bases and J gave up 0 bases, with 15 bases separating them. Germline CDR1 reads MNHNY; CDR2 reads SVGAGI (reference sequence). A multiplex PCR was run with 60 Vbeta primers and 13 Jbeta primers. Method: immunoSEQ multiplex PCR; TCRdb's copy keeps in-frame clones and lacks some. The table shows more than 130,000 clones, with over 60% occurring only once. Each donor was nominally healthy when sampled (though unrecorded immune exposures were likely). The chain employs TRBV6-6 and TRBJ1-1, with TRBD1 as a possible D gene (5 bases). The source of this sequence is a man aged 40-49 years in good health and CMV-seropositive. The sample was PBMCs. Written as DNA, the CDR3 is TGTGCCAGCACGGGACTCGACAGTATGAACACTGAAGCTTTCTTT. Its protein product is CASTGLDSMNTEAFF.